These T cell receptor beta chains were read from a single sample in a study of identical twins. TCRdb analysed the 5' RACE reads with MiXCR anew, one entry per CDR3 protein. The data contain 1.5 million to 2 million distinct CDR3 sequences, less than 35% of them singletons. Sequencing was done on a sample of cord blood. Every receptor here comes from a newborn girl in good health. CDR3s include the opening cysteine and the closing phenylalanine or tryptophan. A D gene is named only where the DNA matches it firmly. Not all rows give a size; the values are once, few, many and, for expanded clones, a class.

j_gene	abundance	d_gene	v_gene	CDR3nt	CDR3aa
TRBJ1-2	.	.	TRBV10-3	TGTGCCATCAGCCGTCATGACACCCTCCATGGCTACACCTTC	CAISRHDTLHGYTF
TRBJ2-7	.	.	TRBV7-9	TGTGCCAGCAGATCCGGAGGACTCGAGCAGTACTTC	CASRSGGLEQYF
TRBJ2-3	few	.	TRBV27	TGTGCCAGCAGTTTATCGGAAGTCACAGATACGCAGTATTTT	CASSLSEVTDTQYF
TRBJ2-3	.	.	TRBV7-7	TGTGCCAGCAGCTTAGATAAGAGCACAGATACGCAGTATTTT	CASSLDKSTDTQYF
TRBJ1-6	.	.	TRBV12-3/TRBV12-4	TGTGCCATCAAAAGTTCCAGGGGAGAGTCACCCCTCCACTTT	CAIKSSRGESPLHF
TRBJ2-1	.	TRBD2	TRBV4-2	TGTGCCAGCAGCCACATAGCGGGAGTGATTGTTGGTGAGCAGTTCTTC	CASSHIAGVIVGEQFF
TRBJ2-1	once	.	TRBV12-3/TRBV12-4	TGTGCCAGCAGTTCACGTGCGGGGGAGCAGTTCTTC	CASSSRAGEQFF
TRBJ2-1	.	.	TRBV25-1	TGTGCCAGCAGTCCTAGCGCCATACGGGATGAGCAGTTCTTC	CASSPSAIRDEQFF
TRBJ2-3	.	TRBD2	TRBV6-1	TGTGCCAGCAAGACTCAAGCGGGGGCAAGCACAGATACGCAGTATTTT	CASKTQAGASTDTQYF
TRBJ2-3	many	.	TRBV25-1	TGTGCCAGCAGTGCCCCATCTGGTTTCACAGATACGCAGTATTTT	CASSAPSGFTDTQYF
TRBJ1-2	.	TRBD1	TRBV27	TGTGCCAGCCCTCAGGGGGCTAACTATGGCTACACCTTC	CASPQGANYGYTF
TRBJ2-7	many	TRBD2	TRBV4-2	TGTGCCAGCGGACGACTAGCGGGTTACGAGCAGTACTTC	CASGRLAGYEQYF
TRBJ2-7	.	.	TRBV27	TGTGCCAGCAGTTTCCCAGGGGGGGGCGAGCAGTACTTC	CASSFPGGGEQYF
TRBJ2-1	.	TRBD1	TRBV6-1	TGTGCCAGTGCCCCGACAGGGGGCAATGAGCAGTTCTTC	CASAPTGGNEQFF
TRBJ2-1	few	TRBD2	TRBV7-9	TGTGCCAGCAGCTACGGACTAGCGGAGTTCAATGAGCAGTTCTTC	CASSYGLAEFNEQFF
TRBJ1-4	.	.	TRBV5-1	TGCGCCAGCAGCTTGGCCCCCGGGAGTGATGAAAAACTGTTTTTT	CASSLAPGSDEKLFF
TRBJ2-1	.	.	TRBV12-3/TRBV12-4	TGTGCCAGCAGTCCGGGGTGGGATGAGCAGTTCTTC	CASSPGWDEQFF
TRBJ1-1	few	TRBD1	TRBV20-1	TGCAGTGCTAGAGGGACAGGGAGGACTGAAGCTTTCTTT	CSARGTGRTEAFF
TRBJ2-5	.	TRBD1	TRBV11-2	TGTGCCAGCAGCTACTCACCGGGACAGGGGGAAGAGACCCAGTACTTC	CASSYSPGQGEETQYF
TRBJ2-3	many	TRBD2	TRBV20-1	TGCAGTGCTTCGACTAGCGGGAGGACAGATACGCAGTATTTT	CSASTSGRTDTQYF
TRBJ1-5	once	TRBD1	TRBV5-1	TGCGCCAGCAGCGCGACGACAGGGGCTCAGCCCCAGCATTTT	CASSATTGAQPQHF
TRBJ2-5	many	TRBD2	TRBV20-1	TGCAGTGCTAGACCTGGGACTAGTGGGGAGACCCAGTACTTC	CSARPGTSGETQYF
TRBJ1-1	many	TRBD1	TRBV7-2	TGTGCCAGCAGCTTCCACAGGGGAGGCACTGAAGCTTTCTTT	CASSFHRGGTEAFF
TRBJ1-3	.	.	TRBV7-2	TGTGCCAGCAGCTTAATCAGGGTCTCTGGAAACACCATATATTTT	CASSLIRVSGNTIYF
TRBJ2-1	.	.	TRBV27	TGTGCCAGCAGTTTACGGTCCCAAATGAGGGTAGGAGGGAACTACAATGAGCAGTTCTTC	CASSLRSQMRVGGNYNEQFF
TRBJ2-3	.	.	TRBV21-1	TGTGCCAGCAGCAAAATGTTGGTGGGCACAGATACGCAGTATTTT	CASSKMLVGTDTQYF
TRBJ2-3	.	TRBD1	TRBV28	TGTGCCAGCAGCCTCATACGACAGGGGCCATCCTATGGGGATACGCAGTATTTT	CASSLIRQGPSYGDTQYF
TRBJ1-2	few	.	TRBV20-1	TGCAGTGCTAGCCCAGGGGCCTATGGCTACACCTTC	CSASPGAYGYTF
TRBJ1-1	few	TRBD1	TRBV6-6	TGTGCCAGCAGACGACAGGGGTCGAACACTGAAGCTTTCTTT	CASRRQGSNTEAFF
TRBJ2-6	many	.	TRBV2	TGTGCCAGCAGTGAAGGTCGCAGCTCTGGGGCCAACGTCCTGACTTTC	CASSEGRSSGANVLTF
TRBJ2-1	.	.	TRBV11-1	TGTGCCAGCAGCTTCGGGGAACTCAATGAGCAGTTCTTC	CASSFGELNEQFF
TRBJ2-1	few	.	TRBV4-2	TGTGCCAGCAGCCAAGAAGGGCCGGGCACCTACAATGAGCAGTTCTTC	CASSQEGPGTYNEQFF
TRBJ2-1	few	.	TRBV20-1	TGCAGTGCTCACCCTCTAGCGTCGACCTACAATGAGCAGTTCTTC	CSAHPLASTYNEQFF
TRBJ2-7	many	.	TRBV20-1	TGCAGTGCTAGTCGGCCGGTCTCCTACGAGCAGTACTTC	CSASRPVSYEQYF
TRBJ1-1	.	.	TRBV5-1	TGCGCCAGCAGCTTGGCGGGGGACACCTTGAACACTGAAGCTTTCTTT	CASSLAGDTLNTEAFF
TRBJ1-2	few	.	TRBV6-1	TGTGCCAGCAGTCTGGGGTTCCCATATGGCTACACCTTC	CASSLGFPYGYTF
TRBJ2-7	many	TRBD1	TRBV5-1	TGTGCCAGCAGTCGGACAGGGACCTACGAGCAGTACTTC	CASSRTGTYEQYF
TRBJ2-5	.	TRBD2	TRBV3-1	TGTGCCAGCAGCCAGGATCTAGCGGGGAAGGGTAAGACCCAGTACTTC	CASSQDLAGKGKTQYF
TRBJ2-1	.	.	TRBV28	TGTGCCAGCAGAGCTGGGATCTACAATGAGCAGTTCTTC	CASRAGIYNEQFF
TRBJ2-5	.	TRBD2	TRBV4-1	TGCGCCAGCGGGCCTTCGGCTAGCGGGAAAGAGACCCAGTACTTC	CASGPSASGKETQYF
TRBJ1-6	.	.	TRBV5-1	TGCGCCAGCAGCCCACGGACAACCTATAATTCACCCCTCCACTTT	CASSPRTTYNSPLHF
TRBJ2-1	few	TRBD1	TRBV20-1	TGCAGTGCTTCCGGGACAGGGGGCTTCAATGAGCAGTTCTTC	CSASGTGGFNEQFF
TRBJ2-2	.	TRBD1	TRBV5-1	TGCGCCAGCAGCTTGGCCAGAGGGGGCGAGTCCGGGGAGCTGTTTTTT	CASSLARGGESGELFF
TRBJ2-7	few	.	TRBV20-1	TGCAGTGCTACAAGATCGGCTAGTTCCAACTACGAGCAGTACTTC	CSATRSASSNYEQYF
TRBJ2-4	few	TRBD2	TRBV4-1	TGCGCCAGCAGCCAAGGGACTAGCGTAACCAAAAACATTCAGTACTTC	CASSQGTSVTKNIQYF
TRBJ2-1	few	TRBD1	TRBV28	TGTGCCAGCGGATACAGGGGAAGGGGCTACAATGAGCAGTTCTTC	CASGYRGRGYNEQFF
TRBJ2-1	.	.	TRBV12-3/TRBV12-4	TGTGCCAGCAGTTTATATGGGGGAGGAGGCAATGAGCAGTTCTTC	CASSLYGGGGNEQFF
TRBJ2-1	.	.	TRBV4-1	TGCGCCAGCAGCCAAGATTTGGGTTTGGGGGGCATTGTTTACAATGAGCAGTTCTTC	CASSQDLGLGGIVYNEQFF
TRBJ2-1	many	TRBD2	TRBV20-1	TGCAGTGCTAGAGGGACTAGCGACAATGAGCAGTTCTTC	CSARGTSDNEQFF
TRBJ2-2	.	TRBD2	TRBV5-8	TGTGCCAGCAGGTGGACTAGCCTAACCGGGGAGCTGTTTTTT	CASRWTSLTGELFF
TRBJ2-1	many	.	TRBV7-2	TGTGCCAGCAGTTCGGCGGGTGGTAATGAGCAGTTCTTC	CASSSAGGNEQFF
TRBJ1-4	.	.	TRBV10-3	TGTGCCATCAGTGAGATAAGGGGGTCGGGGGAAAAACTGTTTTTT	CAISEIRGSGEKLFF
TRBJ2-7	.	TRBD1	TRBV20-1	TGCAGTGCTAGAGAACCGGGACAGGGGTTCTACGAGCAGTACTTC	CSAREPGQGFYEQYF
TRBJ1-2	.	.	TRBV2	TGTGCCAGCAGTGAAAGAGGGGACATCAACTATGGCTACACCTTC	CASSERGDINYGYTF